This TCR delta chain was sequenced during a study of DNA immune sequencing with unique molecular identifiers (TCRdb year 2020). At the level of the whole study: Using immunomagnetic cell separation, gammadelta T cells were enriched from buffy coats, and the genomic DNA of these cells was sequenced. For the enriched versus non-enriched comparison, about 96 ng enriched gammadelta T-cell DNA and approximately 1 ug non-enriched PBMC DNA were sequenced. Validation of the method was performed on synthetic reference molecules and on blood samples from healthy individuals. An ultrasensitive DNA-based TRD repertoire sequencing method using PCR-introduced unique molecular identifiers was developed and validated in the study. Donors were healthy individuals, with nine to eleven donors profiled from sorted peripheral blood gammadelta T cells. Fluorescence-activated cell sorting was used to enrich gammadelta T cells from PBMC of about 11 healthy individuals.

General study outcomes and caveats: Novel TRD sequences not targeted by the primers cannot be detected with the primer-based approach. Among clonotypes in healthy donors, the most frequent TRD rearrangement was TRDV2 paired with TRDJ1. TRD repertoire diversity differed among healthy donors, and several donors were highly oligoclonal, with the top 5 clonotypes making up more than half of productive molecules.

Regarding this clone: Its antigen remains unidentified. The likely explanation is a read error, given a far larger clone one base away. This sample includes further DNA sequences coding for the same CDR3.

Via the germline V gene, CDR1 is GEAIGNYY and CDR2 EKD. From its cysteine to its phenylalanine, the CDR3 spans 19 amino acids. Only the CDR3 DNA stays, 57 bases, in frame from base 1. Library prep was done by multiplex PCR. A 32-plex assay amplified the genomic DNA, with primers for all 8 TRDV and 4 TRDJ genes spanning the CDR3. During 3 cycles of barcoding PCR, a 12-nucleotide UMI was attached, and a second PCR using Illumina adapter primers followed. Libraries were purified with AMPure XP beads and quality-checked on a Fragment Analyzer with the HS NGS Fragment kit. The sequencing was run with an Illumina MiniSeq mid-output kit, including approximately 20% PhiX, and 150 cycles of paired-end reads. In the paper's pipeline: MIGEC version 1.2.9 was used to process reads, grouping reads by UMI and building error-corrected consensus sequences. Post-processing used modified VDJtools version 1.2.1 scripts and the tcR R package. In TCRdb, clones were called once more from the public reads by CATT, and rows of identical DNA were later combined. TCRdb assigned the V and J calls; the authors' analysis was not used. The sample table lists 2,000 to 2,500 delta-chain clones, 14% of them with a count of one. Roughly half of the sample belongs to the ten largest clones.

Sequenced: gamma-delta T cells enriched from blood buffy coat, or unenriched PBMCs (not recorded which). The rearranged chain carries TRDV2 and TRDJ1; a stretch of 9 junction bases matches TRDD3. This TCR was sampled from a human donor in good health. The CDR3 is CACDTLGGTGGQYTDKLIF. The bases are TGTGCCTGCGACACCTTGGGGGGTACTGGGGGACAGTACACCGATAAACTCATCTTT.